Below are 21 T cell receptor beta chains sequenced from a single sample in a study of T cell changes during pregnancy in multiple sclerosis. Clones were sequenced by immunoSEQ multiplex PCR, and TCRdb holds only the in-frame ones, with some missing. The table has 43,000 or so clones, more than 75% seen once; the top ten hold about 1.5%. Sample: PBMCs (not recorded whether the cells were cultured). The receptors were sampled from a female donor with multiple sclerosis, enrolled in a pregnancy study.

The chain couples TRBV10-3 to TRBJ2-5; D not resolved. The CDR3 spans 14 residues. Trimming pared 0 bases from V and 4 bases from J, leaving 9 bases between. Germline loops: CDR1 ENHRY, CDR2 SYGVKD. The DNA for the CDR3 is TGTGCCATCAGTGAGTCTAACGGATTAGAGACCCAGTACTTC. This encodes CAISESNGLETQYF.

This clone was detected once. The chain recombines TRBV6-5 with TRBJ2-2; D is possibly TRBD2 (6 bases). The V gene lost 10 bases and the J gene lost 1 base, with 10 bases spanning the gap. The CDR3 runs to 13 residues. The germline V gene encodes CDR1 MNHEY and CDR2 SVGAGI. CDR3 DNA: TGTGCCATAATGGGAGGGAACACCGGGGAGCTGTTTTTT. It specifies CAIMGGNTGELFF.

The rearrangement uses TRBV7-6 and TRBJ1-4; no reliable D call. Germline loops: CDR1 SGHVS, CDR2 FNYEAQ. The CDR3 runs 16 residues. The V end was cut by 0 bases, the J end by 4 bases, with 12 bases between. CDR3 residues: CASSLARGPLNEKLFF. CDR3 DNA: TGTGCCAGCAGCTTAGCACGCGGACCGCTTAATGAAAAACTGTTTTTT.

CDR3 protein: CASSIEPGAPKNTGELFF. CDR3 sequence (DNA): TGTGCCAGTAGTATAGAGCCGGGGGCGCCGAAGAACACCGGGGAGCTGTTTTTT. The V gene is TRBV19, the J gene TRBJ2-2; D is tentatively TRBD1 or TRBD2 (6 bases each). Germline lookup yields CDR1 LNHDA and CDR2 SQIVND (reference sequence). This CDR3 is built from 18 residues. Trimming removed 0 bases at V and 1 base at J, with 15 bases between.

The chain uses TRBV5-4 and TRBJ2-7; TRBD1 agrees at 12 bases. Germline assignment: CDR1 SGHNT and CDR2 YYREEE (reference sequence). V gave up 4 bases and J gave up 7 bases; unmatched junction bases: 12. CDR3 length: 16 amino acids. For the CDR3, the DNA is TGTGCCAGCAGCCCGGCCCGGGACAGGGGGCGCCGGGAGCAGTACTTC. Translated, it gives CASSPARDRGRREQYF.

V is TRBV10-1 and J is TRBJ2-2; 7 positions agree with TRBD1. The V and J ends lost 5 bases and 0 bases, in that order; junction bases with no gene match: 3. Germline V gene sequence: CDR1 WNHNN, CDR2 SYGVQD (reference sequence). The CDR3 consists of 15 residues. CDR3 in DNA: TGCGCCAGCAGTCCAGGGACAGCGAACACCGGGGAGCTGTTTTTT. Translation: CASSPGTANTGELFF.

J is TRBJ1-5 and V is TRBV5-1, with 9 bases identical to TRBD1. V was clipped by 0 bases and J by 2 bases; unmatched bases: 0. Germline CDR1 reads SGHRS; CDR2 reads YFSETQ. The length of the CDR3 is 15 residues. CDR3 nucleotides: TGCGCCAGCAGCTTGGGGACAGGGGGCAATCAGCCCCAGCATTTT. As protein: CASSLGTGGNQPQHF.

The CDR3 bases are TGTGCCAGCAGCCTGAGCGGGCAGCCCCAGCATTTT. Its protein is CASSLSGQPQHF. The genes are TRBV5-4 and TRBJ1-5; D is undetermined. V lost 4 bases and J 7 bases, leaving 9 bases between the germline ends. Germline V gene sequence: CDR1 SGHNT, CDR2 YYREEE (reference sequence). The CDR3 covers 12 residues.

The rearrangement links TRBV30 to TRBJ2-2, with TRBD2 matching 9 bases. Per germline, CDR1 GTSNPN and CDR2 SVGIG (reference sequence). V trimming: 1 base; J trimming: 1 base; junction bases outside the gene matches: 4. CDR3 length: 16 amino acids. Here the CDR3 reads CAWSASTSGNTGELFF. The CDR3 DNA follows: TGTGCCTGGAGTGCCTCGACTAGCGGGAACACCGGGGAGCTGTTTTTT.

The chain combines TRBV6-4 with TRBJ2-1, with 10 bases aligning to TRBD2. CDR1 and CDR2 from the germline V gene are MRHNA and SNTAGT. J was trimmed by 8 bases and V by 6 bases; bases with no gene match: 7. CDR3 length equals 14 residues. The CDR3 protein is CASRGTSVTDEQFF. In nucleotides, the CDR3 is TGTGCCAGCAGAGGGACTAGCGTTACGGATGAGCAGTTCTTC.

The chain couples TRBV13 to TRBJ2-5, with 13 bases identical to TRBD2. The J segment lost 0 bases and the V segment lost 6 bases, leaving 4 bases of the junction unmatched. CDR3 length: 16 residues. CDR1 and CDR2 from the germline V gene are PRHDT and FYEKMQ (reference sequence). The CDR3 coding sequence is TGTGCCAGCAGACTTGGGACTAGCGGGAACCAAGAGACCCAGTACTTC. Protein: CASRLGTSGNQETQYF.

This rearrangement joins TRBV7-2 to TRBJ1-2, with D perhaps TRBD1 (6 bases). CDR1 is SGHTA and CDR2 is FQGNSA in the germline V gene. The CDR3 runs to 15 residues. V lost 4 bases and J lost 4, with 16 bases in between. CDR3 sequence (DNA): TGTGCCAGCAGCTCTGGACAGTTCCCCGTCTATGGCTACACCTTC. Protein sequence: CASSSGQFPVYGYTF. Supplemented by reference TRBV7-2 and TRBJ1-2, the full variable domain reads GAGVSQSPSNKVTEKGKDVELRCDPISGHTALYWYRQSLGQGLEFLIYFQGNSAPDKSGLPSDRFSAERTGGSVSTLTIQRTQQEDSAVYLCASSSGQFPVYGYTFGSGTRLTVV.

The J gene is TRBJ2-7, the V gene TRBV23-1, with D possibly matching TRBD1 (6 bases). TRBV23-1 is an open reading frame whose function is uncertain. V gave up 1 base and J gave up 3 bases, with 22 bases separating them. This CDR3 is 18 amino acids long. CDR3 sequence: CASSQLSGAGARGYEQYF. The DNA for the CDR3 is TGCGCCAGCAGTCAATTGTCCGGGGCAGGGGCTCGCGGCTACGAGCAGTACTTC.

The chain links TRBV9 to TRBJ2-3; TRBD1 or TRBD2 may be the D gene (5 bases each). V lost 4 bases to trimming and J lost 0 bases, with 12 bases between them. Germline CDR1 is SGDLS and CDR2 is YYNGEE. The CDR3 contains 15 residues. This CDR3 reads CASSFRDPSTDTQYF. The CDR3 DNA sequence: TGTGCCAGCAGCTTTCGGGACCCTAGCACAGATACGCAGTATTTT.

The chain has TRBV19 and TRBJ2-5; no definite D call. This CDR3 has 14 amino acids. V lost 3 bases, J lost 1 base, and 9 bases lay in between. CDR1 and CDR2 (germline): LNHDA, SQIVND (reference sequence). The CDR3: CASSMARRQETQYF. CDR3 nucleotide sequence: TGTGCCAGTAGTATGGCCAGGCGCCAAGAGACCCAGTACTTC.

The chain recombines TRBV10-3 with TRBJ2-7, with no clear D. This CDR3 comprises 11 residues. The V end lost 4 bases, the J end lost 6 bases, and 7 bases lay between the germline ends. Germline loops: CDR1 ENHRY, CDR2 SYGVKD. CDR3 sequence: CAISGRVEQYF. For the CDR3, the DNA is TGTGCCATCAGTGGTCGGGTCGAGCAGTACTTC.

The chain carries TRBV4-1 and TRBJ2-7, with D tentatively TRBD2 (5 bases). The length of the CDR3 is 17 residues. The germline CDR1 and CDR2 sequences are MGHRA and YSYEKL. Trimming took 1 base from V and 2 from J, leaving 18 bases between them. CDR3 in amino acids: CASSQASGLGLPYEQYF. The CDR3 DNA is TGCGCCAGCAGCCAAGCGAGCGGCCTGGGCCTCCCCTACGAGCAGTACTTC.

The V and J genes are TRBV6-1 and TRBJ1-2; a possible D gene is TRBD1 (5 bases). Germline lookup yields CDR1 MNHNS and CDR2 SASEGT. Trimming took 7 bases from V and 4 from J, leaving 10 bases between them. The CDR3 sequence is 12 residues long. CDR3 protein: CASTRDVYGYTF. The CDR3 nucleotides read TGTGCCAGCACCAGGGACGTCTATGGCTACACCTTC.

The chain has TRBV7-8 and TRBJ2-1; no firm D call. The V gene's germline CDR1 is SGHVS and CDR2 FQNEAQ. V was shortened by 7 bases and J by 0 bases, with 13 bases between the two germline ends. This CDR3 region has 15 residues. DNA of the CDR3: TGTGCCAGCACCGAGGATGGTTACTCCTACAATGAGCAGTTCTTC. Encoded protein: CASTEDGYSYNEQFF.

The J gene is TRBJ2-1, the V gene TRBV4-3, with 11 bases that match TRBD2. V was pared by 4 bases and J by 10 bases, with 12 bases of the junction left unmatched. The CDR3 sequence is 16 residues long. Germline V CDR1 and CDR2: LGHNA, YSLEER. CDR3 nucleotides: TGCGCCAGCAGCCCGAGGCGAACTAGCGGGAGCGAAGAGCAGTTCTTC. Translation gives CASSPRRTSGSEEQFF.

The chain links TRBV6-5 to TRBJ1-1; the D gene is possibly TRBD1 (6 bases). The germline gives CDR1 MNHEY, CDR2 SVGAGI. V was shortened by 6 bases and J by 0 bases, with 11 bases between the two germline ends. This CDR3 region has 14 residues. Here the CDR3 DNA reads TGTGCCAGCAGAAAAGGGGGAATGAACACTGAAGCTTTCTTT. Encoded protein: CASRKGGMNTEAFF.